These T cell receptor beta chains were read from a single sample in a study of T-cell memory formation after mild COVID-19. TCRdb reprocessed the 5' RACE reads via MiXCR and lists one record per CDR3 protein. The sample records a few hundred thousand distinct CDR3 sequences, approximately 16% being singletons. Sequenced input: PBMCs or a T cell subset sorted from them (not recorded which). Receptors were obtained from a man aged 18 to 30 who had mild COVID-19 (a few samples of this study predate the infection). Cell type and time point are not known. Each CDR3 is given with its conserved first and last residue.

J | V | CDR3
TRBJ1-1 | TRBV6-6 | CASSGGITEAFF
TRBJ2-1 | TRBV7-9 | CASSTAGTFSYNEQFF
TRBJ2-7 | TRBV4-3 | CASSAQGLAYEQYF
TRBJ1-6 | TRBV9 | CASSASGTANSPLHF
TRBJ1-2 | TRBV28 | CASSLWTGGKLPLDF
TRBJ1-1 | TRBV7-2 | CASSSGFANTEAFF
TRBJ2-5 | TRBV5-4 | CASSLSHPVQETQYF
TRBJ2-2 | TRBV7-6 | CASSRSRQANTGELFF
TRBJ2-5 | TRBV20-1 | CSASLVGSLAETQYF
TRBJ2-1 | TRBV7-2 | CASSGRGSEQFF
TRBJ2-5 | TRBV4-1 | CASSQVQGGETQYF
TRBJ1-2 | TRBV18 | CASSPLGESNYGYTF
TRBJ1-1 | TRBV20-1 | CSAPRDLNTEAFF
TRBJ1-2 | TRBV24-1 | CATSDAGTASNYGYTF
TRBJ1-5 | TRBV24-1 | CAEYRGGANQPQRF
TRBJ2-1 | TRBV19 | CASSYVGTGSNEQFF
TRBJ2-3 | TRBV4-2 | CASSPVAGGALEDTQYF
TRBJ2-2 | TRBV29-1 | CSVSIGGELFF
TRBJ2-7 | TRBV6-5 | CASSAWFGGRSYEQYF
TRBJ1-2 | TRBV6-5 | CASSYFTGGAYGYTF
TRBJ1-1 | TRBV2 | CASSELANTEAFF
TRBJ1-2 | TRBV5-1 | CASSLVGSGYTF
TRBJ2-5 | TRBV6-6 | CASLAETQYF
TRBJ1-1 | TRBV6-5 | CASRKGVTTEAFF
TRBJ2-1 | TRBV6-2/TRBV6-3 | CASSYLGGGNEQFF
TRBJ1-1 | TRBV5-1 | CASSLADGRWGLTEAFF
TRBJ1-1 | TRBV6-5 | CASSDQGFVNTEAFF
TRBJ2-1 | TRBV5-1 | CASSSNSGGAYNEQFF
TRBJ1-5 | TRBV6-5 | CASKIPGPNQPQHF
TRBJ2-3 | TRBV29-1 | CSVVQGGTSDTQYF
TRBJ1-4 | TRBV6-5 | CASSSLAATNEKLFF
TRBJ1-5 | TRBV21-1 | CASSKNWGRVNQPQHF
TRBJ1-1 | TRBV25-1 | CASTGRDSYTEAFF
TRBJ2-3 | TRBV7-3 | CASSESPSGGLDTQYF
TRBJ2-2 | TRBV4-1 | CASSPRGGQGGELFF
TRBJ2-5 | TRBV7-9 | CASSKTGTGGETQYF
TRBJ1-2 | TRBV12-3/TRBV12-4 | CASSRWPRNIYGYTF
TRBJ2-3 | TRBV27 | CASSDRSTDTQYF
TRBJ2-6 | TRBV20-1 | CSARGRNGGPSGANVLTF
TRBJ2-5 | TRBV11-2 | CASSGTRGGGPAQYF
TRBJ1-2 | TRBV12-3/TRBV12-4 | CASSFGETYGYTF
TRBJ1-3 | TRBV4-1 | CASSQDSTGVAGNTIYF
TRBJ1-1 | TRBV24-1 | CATSGTDREAFF
TRBJ1-5 | TRBV28 | CASSSGQGWDHSNQPQHF
TRBJ1-1 | TRBV7-2 | CASTEMGPNTEAFF
TRBJ2-1 | TRBV6-2/TRBV6-3 | CASSYPGEQFF
TRBJ2-2 | TRBV4-2 | CASRLLGGQTGELFF
TRBJ2-1 | TRBV7-9 | CASSSPLAHEQFF